The 6 T cell receptor beta chains in this list originate from one sample, sequenced in a study of T cells expressing NK-cell markers. TCRdb re-called the 5' RACE reads and catalogs CDR3 proteins one per entry, DNA excluded. The sample table sets out approximately 110,000 distinct CDR3 sequences. Input material: blood T cells: a sorted CD56 or NKG2C T cell subset, CD4+ or CD8+ T cells, or bulk PBMC T cells (not recorded which). The receptor set was obtained from a woman aged 18-70 years in good health.

V usage is TRBV4-3 and J usage is TRBJ2-1. Germline CDR1 LGHNA, CDR2 YSLEER. There are 13 residues in the CDR3. This CDR3 reads CASSQEFFNEQFF.

The chain has TRBV4-2 and TRBJ2-1; with no DNA, the TCRdb D assignment of TRBD2 cannot be verified. The CDR3 loop spans 16 amino acids. The germline V gene has CDR1 LGHNA and CDR2 YNFKEQ. CDR3 amino acids: CASSQVGLGTINEQFF.

The V and J genes are TRBV6-1 and TRBJ1-5; TCRdb's D call, TRBD1, is unchecked because there is no DNA. The CDR3 length is 14 residues. Germline V gene data show CDR1 as MNHNS and CDR2 as SASEGT. CDR3 region: CASSQTDSNQPQHF.

CDR3: CASSPRTGFTDTQYF. V is TRBV7-3 and J is TRBJ2-3; with no DNA, the TCRdb D assignment of TRBD1 cannot be verified. The germline CDR1 and CDR2 sequences are SGHTA and FQGTGA. The CDR3 length is 15 residues. Full variable domain (missing parts from reference TRBV7-3 and TRBJ2-3): GAGVSQTPSNKVTEKGKYVELRCDPISGHTALYWYRQSLGQGPEFLIYFQGTGAADDSGLPNDRFFAVRPEGSVSTLKIQRTERGDSAVYLCASSPRTGFTDTQYFGPGTRLTVL.

The chain recombines TRBV5-4 with TRBJ1-1; the D call from TCRdb, TRBD1, cannot be confirmed without DNA. The CDR3 has 12 amino acids. Germline values: CDR1 SGHNT, CDR2 YYREEE (reference sequence). The CDR3: CASSLGAGEAFF.

This chain uses TRBV29-1 with TRBJ2-1. The CDR3 has 16 amino acids. Per germline, CDR1 SQVTM and CDR2 ANQGSEA. Here the CDR3 reads CSVEWGDRGSYNEQFF.